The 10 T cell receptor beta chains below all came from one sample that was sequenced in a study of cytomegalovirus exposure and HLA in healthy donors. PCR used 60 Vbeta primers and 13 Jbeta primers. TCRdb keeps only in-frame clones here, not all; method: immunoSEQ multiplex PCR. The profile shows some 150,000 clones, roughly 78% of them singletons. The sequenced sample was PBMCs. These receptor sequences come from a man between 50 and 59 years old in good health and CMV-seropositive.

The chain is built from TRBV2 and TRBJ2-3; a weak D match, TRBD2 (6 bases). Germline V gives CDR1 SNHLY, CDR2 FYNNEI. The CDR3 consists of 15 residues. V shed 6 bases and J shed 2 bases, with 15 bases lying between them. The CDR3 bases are TGTGCCAGCAGGGAGGGCTATCAGCCCACAGATACGCAGTATTTT. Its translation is CASREGYQPTDTQYF.

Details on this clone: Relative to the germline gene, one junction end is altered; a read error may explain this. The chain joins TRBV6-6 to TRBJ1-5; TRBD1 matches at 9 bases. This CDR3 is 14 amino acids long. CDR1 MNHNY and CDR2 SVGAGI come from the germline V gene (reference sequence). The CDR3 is CASGTGNLNQPQHF. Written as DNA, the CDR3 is TGTGCCAGCGGGACAGGGAACCTCAATCAACCCCAGCATTTT.

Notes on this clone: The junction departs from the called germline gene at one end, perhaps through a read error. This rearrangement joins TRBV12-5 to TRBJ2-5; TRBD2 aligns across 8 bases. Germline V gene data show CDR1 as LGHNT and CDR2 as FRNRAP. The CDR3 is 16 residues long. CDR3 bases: TGTGCTAGTAGTTTGGTTGTAGCGGGGAAACAAGAGACCCAGTACTTC. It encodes CASSLVVAGKQETQYF.

The CDR3 region has the DNA TGTGCCAGCAGCCCCGACGACAGGGGTGGCTACGAGCAGTACTTC. Its protein is CASSPDDRGGYEQYF. The rearrangement joins TRBV5-6 to TRBJ2-7; TRBD1 aligns across 8 bases. The CDR3 loop spans 15 amino acids. Unmatched junction bases numbered 9, after V lost 4 bases and J lost 3 bases. Germline CDR1 and CDR2: SGHDT and YYEEEE. The full variable domain, completed using reference TRBV5-6 and TRBJ2-7, is DAGVTQSPTHLIKTRGQQVTLRCSPKSGHDTVSWYQQALGQGPQFIFQYYEEEERQRGNFPDRFSGHQFPNYSSELNVNALLLGDSALYLCASSPDDRGGYEQYFGPGTRLTVT.

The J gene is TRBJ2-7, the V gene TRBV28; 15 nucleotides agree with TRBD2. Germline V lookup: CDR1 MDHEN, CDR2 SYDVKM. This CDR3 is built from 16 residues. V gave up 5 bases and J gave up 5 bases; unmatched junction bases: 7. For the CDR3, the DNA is TGTGCCAGCAGTGAAATCGGGACTAGCGGGAGGCACGAGCAGTACTTC. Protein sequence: CASSEIGTSGRHEQYF.

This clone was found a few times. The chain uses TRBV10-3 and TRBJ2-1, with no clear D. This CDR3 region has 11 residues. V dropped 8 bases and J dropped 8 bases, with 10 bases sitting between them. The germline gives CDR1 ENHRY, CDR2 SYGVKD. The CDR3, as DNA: TGTGCCATCGGAGATGTGGATGAGCAGTTCTTC. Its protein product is CAIGDVDEQFF.

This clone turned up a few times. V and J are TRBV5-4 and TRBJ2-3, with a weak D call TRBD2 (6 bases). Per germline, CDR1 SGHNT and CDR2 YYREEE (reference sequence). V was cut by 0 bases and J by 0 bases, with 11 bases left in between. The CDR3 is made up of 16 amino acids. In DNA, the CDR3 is TGTGCCAGCAGCTTGGGAGCAGGGACTAGCACAGATACGCAGTATTTT. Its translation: CASSLGAGTSTDTQYF. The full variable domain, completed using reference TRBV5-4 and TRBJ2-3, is ETGVTQSPTHLIKTRGQQVTLRCSSQSGHNTVSWYQQALGQGPQFIFQYYREEENGRGNFPPRFSGLQFPNYSSELNVNALELDDSALYLCASSLGAGTSTDTQYFGPGTRLTVL.

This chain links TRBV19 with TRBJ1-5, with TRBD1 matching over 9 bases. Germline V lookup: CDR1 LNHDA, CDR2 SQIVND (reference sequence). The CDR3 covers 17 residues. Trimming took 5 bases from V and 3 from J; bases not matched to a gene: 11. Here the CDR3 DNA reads TGTGCCAGTAGTCCCCCCGCGGGACAGGGATTCAATCAGCCCCAGCATTTT. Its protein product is CASSPPAGQGFNQPQHF.

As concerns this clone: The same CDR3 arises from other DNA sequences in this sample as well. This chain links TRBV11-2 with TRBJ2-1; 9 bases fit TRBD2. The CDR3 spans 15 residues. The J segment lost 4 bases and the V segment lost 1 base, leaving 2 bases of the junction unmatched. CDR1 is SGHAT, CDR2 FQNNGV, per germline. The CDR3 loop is CASSLVAGAYNEQFF. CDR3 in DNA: TGTGCCAGCAGCTTAGTAGCGGGAGCGTACAATGAGCAGTTCTTC.

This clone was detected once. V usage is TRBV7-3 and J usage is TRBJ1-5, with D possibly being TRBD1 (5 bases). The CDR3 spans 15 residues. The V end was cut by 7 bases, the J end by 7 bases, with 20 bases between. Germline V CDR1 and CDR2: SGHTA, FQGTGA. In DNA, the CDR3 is TGTGCCAGCAACTACGGACCGTTTAAGGGGCAGCCCCAGCATTTT. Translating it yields CASNYGPFKGQPQHF.